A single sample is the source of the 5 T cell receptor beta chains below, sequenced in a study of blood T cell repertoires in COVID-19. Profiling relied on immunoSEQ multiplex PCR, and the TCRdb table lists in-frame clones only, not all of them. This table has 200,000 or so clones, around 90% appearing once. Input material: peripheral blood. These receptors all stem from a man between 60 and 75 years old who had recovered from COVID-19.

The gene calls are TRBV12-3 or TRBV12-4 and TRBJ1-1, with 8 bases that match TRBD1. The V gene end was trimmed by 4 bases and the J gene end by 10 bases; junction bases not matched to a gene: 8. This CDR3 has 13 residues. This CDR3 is CASSSDRGGRAFF. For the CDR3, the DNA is TGTGCCAGCAGTTCTGACAGGGGTGGTAGAGCTTTCTTT.

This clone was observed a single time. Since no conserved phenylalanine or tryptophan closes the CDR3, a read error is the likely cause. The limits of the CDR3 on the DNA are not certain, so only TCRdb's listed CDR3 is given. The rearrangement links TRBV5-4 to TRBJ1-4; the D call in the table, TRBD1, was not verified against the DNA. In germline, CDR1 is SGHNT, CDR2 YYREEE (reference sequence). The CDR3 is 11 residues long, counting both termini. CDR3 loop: CASSLEGHQVI.

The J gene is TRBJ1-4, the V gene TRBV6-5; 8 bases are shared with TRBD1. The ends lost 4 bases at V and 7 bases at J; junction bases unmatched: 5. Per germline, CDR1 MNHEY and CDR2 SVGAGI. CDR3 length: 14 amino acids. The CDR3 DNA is TGTGCCAGCAGTTCGACAGGGGCCTTTGAAAAACTGTTTTTT. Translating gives CASSSTGAFEKLFF.

The chain's CDR3 is CASSTTNTEAFF. The CDR3 bases are TGTGCCAGCAGCACAACGAACACTGAAGCTTTCTTT. J is TRBJ1-1 and V is TRBV28; D is unclear. The CDR3 loop spans 12 amino acids. V lost 6 bases, J lost 1 base, and 6 bases lay in between. Germline V gene sequence: CDR1 MDHEN, CDR2 SYDVKM.

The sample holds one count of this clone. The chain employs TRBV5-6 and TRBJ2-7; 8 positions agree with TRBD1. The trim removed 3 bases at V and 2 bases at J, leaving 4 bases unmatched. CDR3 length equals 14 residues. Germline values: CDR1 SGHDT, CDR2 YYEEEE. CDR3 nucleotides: TGTGCCAGCAGCTCACAGGGGGGAACCTACGAGCAGTACTTC. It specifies CASSSQGGTYEQYF.